The 15 T cell receptor beta chains reported below all come from one sample, sequenced in a study of tumor-infiltrating lymphocytes in localized non-small cell lung cancer. The assay was immunoSEQ multiplex PCR, and TCRdb's table has in-frame clones only and misses some. This table has some 30,000 clones, 80% to 90% appearing once. Sequencing was performed on lung tumor tissue. All receptors come from a human donor with non-small cell lung cancer.

This chain connects TRBV10-3 to TRBJ2-7, with 8 bases matching TRBD1. CDR1 is ENHRY, CDR2 SYGVKD, per germline. The CDR3 is 12 amino acids. The V and J ends lost 11 bases and 6 bases, in that order; junction bases with no gene match: 9. The CDR3 DNA sequence: TGTGCCTCAACGACAGGGGTGGGCGAGCAGTACTTC. This codes for CASTTGVGEQYF.

As DNA, the CDR3 is TGTGCCAGCAGCCACGGACTCTACGAGCAGTACTTC. Protein product: CASSHGLYEQYF. The chain joins TRBV14 to TRBJ2-7, with D possibly matching TRBD2 (5 bases). Per germline, CDR1 SGHDN and CDR2 FVKESK. This CDR3 is 12 amino acids long. Trimming took off 3 bases at V and 3 bases at J, with 6 bases between the two ends.

The chain couples TRBV5-4 to TRBJ2-3, with 8 bases aligning to TRBD2. The CDR3 length is 15 residues. Germline V lookup: CDR1 SGHNT, CDR2 YYREEE (reference sequence). Trimming took 2 bases from V and 5 from J; bases not matched to a gene: 7. CDR3: CASSLTGGRGDTQYF. The CDR3 DNA sequence: TGTGCCAGCAGCTTAACGGGGGGGCGAGGAGATACGCAGTATTTT.

The rearrangement joins TRBV9 to TRBJ1-4, with D maybe TRBD1 (5 bases). Germline-derived CDR1 and CDR2 are SGDLS and YYNGEE. Trimming stripped 0 bases from V and 8 bases from J, with 14 bases between. The CDR3 spans 15 residues. The CDR3 spells CASSVGNQGGEKLFF. The CDR3 nucleotides read TGTGCCAGCAGCGTAGGTAATCAGGGAGGCGAAAAACTGTTTTTT.

J is TRBJ2-5 and V is TRBV11-2, with no clear D. The CDR3 covers 12 residues. Germline values: CDR1 SGHAT, CDR2 FQNNGV. Between the trimmed V and J ends, which lost 0 bases and 5 bases, there was a span of 4 bases. The CDR3 here is CASSLDRETQYF. CDR3 sequence (DNA): TGTGCCAGCAGCTTAGATCGGGAGACCCAGTACTTC.

The rearrangement links TRBV4-1 to TRBJ1-1; 7 bases map to TRBD1. J was trimmed by 0 bases and V by 4 bases; bases with no gene match: 11. The CDR3 covers 17 residues. Germline assignment: CDR1 MGHRA and CDR2 YSYEKL. The CDR3 is CASSLRRDSLLNTEAFF. The CDR3 DNA reads as TGCGCCAGCAGCCTTCGCCGGGACAGTCTATTGAACACTGAAGCTTTCTTT.

This CDR3 reads CASSLRPGQGASSYNSPLHF. The CDR3 DNA is TGCGCCAGCAGTTTGCGACCCGGACAGGGGGCGAGCTCCTATAATTCACCCCTCCACTTT. V usage is TRBV5-1 and J usage is TRBJ1-6, with 11 bases identical to TRBD1. Germline V gene lookup returns CDR1 SGHRS and CDR2 YFSETQ. V lost 5 bases to trimming and J lost 0 bases; unmatched junction nucleotides: 13. CDR3 size: 20 residues.

This CDR3 reads CASSFNGGNTGELFF. CDR3 nucleotides: TGTGCCAGCAGCTTCAACGGGGGAAACACCGGGGAGCTGTTTTTT. The chain couples TRBV5-6 to TRBJ2-2; D might be TRBD2 (6 bases). CDR3 length: 15 residues. Germline V gene sequence: CDR1 SGHDT, CDR2 YYEEEE. V gave up 2 bases and J gave up 2 bases, with 10 bases separating them.

The J gene is TRBJ1-5, the V gene TRBV30; 11 bases fit TRBD1. Germline V lookup: CDR1 GTSNPN, CDR2 SVGIG (reference sequence). The trim removed 4 bases at V and 2 bases at J, leaving 10 bases unmatched. CDR3 length equals 17 residues. The CDR3 region has the DNA TGTGCCTGGAACTTCGGGACAGGGGGTAGGGGCAATCAGCCCCAGCATTTT. It specifies CAWNFGTGGRGNQPQHF.

The CDR3 bases are TGCGCCAGCAGCCAAGATGAAGTGAATGAGCAGTTCTTC. Encoded protein: CASSQDEVNEQFF. The rearrangement uses TRBV4-3 and TRBJ2-1; D uncertain. The CDR3 totals 13 residues. Trimming took 0 bases from V and 7 from J, leaving 7 bases between them. CDR1 is LGHNA, CDR2 YSLEER, per germline.

This rearrangement joins TRBV6-5 to TRBJ2-2; 7 bases agree with TRBD1. V dropped 6 bases and J dropped 5; count of bases not matched to a gene: 6. Looked up from germline, CDR1 is MNHEY and CDR2 is SVGAGI. The CDR3 covers 14 residues. CDR3 loop: CASRRDRDTGELFF. CDR3 DNA sequence: TGTGCCAGCAGACGCGACAGGGATACCGGGGAGCTGTTTTTT.

This clone was picked up one time. The genes are TRBV5-4 and TRBJ1-6; 11 nucleotides line up with TRBD1. This CDR3 is built from 15 residues. V trimming: 3 bases; J trimming: 6 bases; junction bases outside the gene matches: 2. CDR1 and CDR2 (germline): SGHNT, YYREEE (reference sequence). CDR3: CASSSGQGANSPLHF. The CDR3 DNA reads TGTGCCAGCAGCTCTGGACAGGGGGCTAATTCACCCCTCCACTTT.

For this clone: Other DNA sequences from this sample encode an identical CDR3 as well. The chain couples TRBV10-3 to TRBJ2-5, with D possibly being TRBD2 (7 bases). Germline values: CDR1 ENHRY, CDR2 SYGVKD. V was pared by 9 bases and J by 4 bases, with 9 bases between. The CDR3 contains 11 residues. The CDR3 spells CAIGGGETQYF. In DNA, the CDR3 is TGTGCCATAGGGGGGGGAGAGACCCAGTACTTC.

The chain links TRBV5-5 to TRBJ2-7; 8 bases line up with TRBD1. J was trimmed by 7 bases and V by 4 bases; bases with no gene match: 4. The CDR3 has 12 residues. The germline gives CDR1 SGHKS, CDR2 YYEKEE (reference sequence). CDR3 region: CASSLTGEEQYF. The CDR3 nucleotides read TGTGCCAGCAGCCTGACAGGGGAAGAGCAGTACTTC.

The chain combines TRBV4-1 with TRBJ1-1; D is unresolved. From germline, CDR1 is MGHRA and CDR2 YSYEKL. V lost 0 bases and J 7 bases, leaving 15 bases between the germline ends. The CDR3 runs to 15 residues. The DNA of the CDR3 is TGCGCCAGCAGCCAAGAAATGGCCTGGGAAGATGAAGCTTTCTTT. As protein: CASSQEMAWEDEAFF.